This T cell receptor (beta chain) stems from a study of T cells in Graves' hyperthyroidism and ophthalmopathy. The study defined stable Graves' hyperthyroidism as no ophthalmopathy progression within 18 months. The diagnoses drew upon clinical symptoms, serum thyroxine and TRAb, thyroid ultrasound and orbital computed tomography. This clonotype came up a few times. The target antigen is unknown. The TCR beta CDR3 regions underwent amplification using RNA transcripts as the source. HTBI primers drove first-round RT-PCR of the TCR CDR3. Via MiXCR, TCRdb re-called the multiplex PCR reads, giving one row per CDR3 protein. The repertoire holds hundreds of thousands of distinct CDR3 sequences, with about 13% as singletons. The CDR3 covers 15 residues. CDR1 MNHEY and CDR2 SVGEGT come from the germline V gene. Unmatched junction bases numbered 14, after V lost 5 bases and J lost 8 bases. Broader study findings: Most thyroid clonotypes with frequency above 0.001 were detected in blood.

The sample was blood. The chain joins TRBV6-2 or TRBV6-3 to TRBJ1-2; 7 bases match TRBD1. The source of this sequence is a woman between 18 and 29 years old with Graves' hyperthyroidism. The CDR3 protein is CASSDFADRVGGYTF. CDR3 nucleotides: TGTGCCAGCAGTGACTTTGCCGACAGGGTCGGCGGCTACACCTTC.